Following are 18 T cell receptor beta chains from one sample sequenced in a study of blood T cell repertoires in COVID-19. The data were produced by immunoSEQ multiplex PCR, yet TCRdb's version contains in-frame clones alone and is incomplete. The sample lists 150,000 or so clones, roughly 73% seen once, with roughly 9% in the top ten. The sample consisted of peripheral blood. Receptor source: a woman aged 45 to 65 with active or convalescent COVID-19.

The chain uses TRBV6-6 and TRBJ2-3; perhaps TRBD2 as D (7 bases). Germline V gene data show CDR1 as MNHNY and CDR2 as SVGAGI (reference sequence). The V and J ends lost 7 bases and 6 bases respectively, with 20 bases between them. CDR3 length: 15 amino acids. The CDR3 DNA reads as TGTGCCAGCAACAAGGGGGGGCCCGGCGGGGATACGCAGTATTTT. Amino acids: CASNKGGPGGDTQYF.

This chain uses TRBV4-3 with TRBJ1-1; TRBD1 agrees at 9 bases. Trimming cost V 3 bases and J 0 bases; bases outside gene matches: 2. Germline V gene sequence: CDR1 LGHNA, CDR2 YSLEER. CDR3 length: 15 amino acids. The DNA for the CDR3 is TGCGCCAGCAGCCAGGACAGGGGATTGAACACTGAAGCTTTCTTT. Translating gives CASSQDRGLNTEAFF.

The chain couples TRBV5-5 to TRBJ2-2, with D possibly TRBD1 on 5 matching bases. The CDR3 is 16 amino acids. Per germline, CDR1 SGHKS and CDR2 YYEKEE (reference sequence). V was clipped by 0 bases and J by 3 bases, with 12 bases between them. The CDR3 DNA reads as TGTGCCAGCAGCTTGGTAACAGGACCGGACACCGGGGAGCTGTTTTTT. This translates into CASSLVTGPDTGELFF.

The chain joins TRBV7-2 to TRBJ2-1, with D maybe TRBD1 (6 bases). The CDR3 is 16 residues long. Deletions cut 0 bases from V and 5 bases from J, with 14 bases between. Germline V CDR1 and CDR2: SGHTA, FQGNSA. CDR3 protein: CASSLAGTWVNNEQFF. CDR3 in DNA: TGTGCCAGCAGCTTAGCCGGGACATGGGTGAACAATGAGCAGTTCTTC.

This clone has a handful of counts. CDR3 DNA: TGCGCCAGCAGCCAAAATTTGGGCCATCAAGAGACCCAGTACTTC. Translated: CASSQNLGHQETQYF. The rearrangement joins TRBV4-3 to TRBJ2-5; D unresolved. The CDR3 totals 15 residues. Trimming removed 2 bases at V and 2 bases at J, with 12 bases between. Germline V lookup: CDR1 LGHNA, CDR2 YSLEER.

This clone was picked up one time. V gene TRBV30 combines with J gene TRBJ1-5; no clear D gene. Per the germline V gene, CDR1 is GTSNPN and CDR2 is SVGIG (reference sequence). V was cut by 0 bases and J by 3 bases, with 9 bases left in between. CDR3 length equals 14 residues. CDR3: CAWSVSGNNQPQHF. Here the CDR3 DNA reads TGTGCCTGGAGTGTGTCCGGGAACAATCAGCCCCAGCATTTT.

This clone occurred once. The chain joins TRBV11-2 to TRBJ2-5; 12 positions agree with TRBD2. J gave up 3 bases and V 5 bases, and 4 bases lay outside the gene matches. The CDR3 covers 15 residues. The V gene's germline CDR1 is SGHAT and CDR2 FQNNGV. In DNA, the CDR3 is TGTGCCAGCAGCCTACGACTAGCGGGGGAAGAGACCCAGTACTTC. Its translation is CASSLRLAGEETQYF.

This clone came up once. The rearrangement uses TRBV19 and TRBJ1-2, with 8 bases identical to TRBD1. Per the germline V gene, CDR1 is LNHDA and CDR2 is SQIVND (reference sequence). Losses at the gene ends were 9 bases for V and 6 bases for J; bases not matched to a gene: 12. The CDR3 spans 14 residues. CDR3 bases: TGTGCCAGCGCTCTCGGACAGGGAAGACATGGCTACACCTTC. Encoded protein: CASALGQGRHGYTF.

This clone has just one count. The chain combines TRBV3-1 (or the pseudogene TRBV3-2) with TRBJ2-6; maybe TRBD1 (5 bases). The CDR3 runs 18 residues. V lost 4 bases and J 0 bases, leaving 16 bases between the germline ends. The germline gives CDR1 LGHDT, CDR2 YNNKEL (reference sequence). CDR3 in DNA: TGTGCCAGCAGCCTAGGGGCCCCAATGGGCTCTGGGGCCAACGTCCTGACTTTC. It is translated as CASSLGAPMGSGANVLTF.

The CDR3: CASSVPGQSSGNTIYF. In DNA form, the CDR3 reads TGTGCCAGCAGCGTACCGGGACAGTCCTCTGGAAACACCATATATTTT. The chain carries TRBV7-3 and TRBJ1-3; 7 bases fit TRBD1. The CDR3 length is 16 residues. The germline V gene has CDR1 SGHTA and CDR2 FQGTGA. Trimming removed 5 bases from V and 0 bases from J; junction bases left unmatched: 7.

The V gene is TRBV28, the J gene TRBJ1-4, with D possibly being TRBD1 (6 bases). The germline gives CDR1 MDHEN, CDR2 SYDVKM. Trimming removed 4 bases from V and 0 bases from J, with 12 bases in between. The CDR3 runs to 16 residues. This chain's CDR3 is CASSSDRLATNEKLFF. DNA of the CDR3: TGTGCCAGCAGTTCGGACAGATTAGCAACTAATGAAAAACTGTTTTTT.

CDR3 protein: CASSQGGQGNTGELFF. The CDR3 region has the DNA TGTGCCAGCAGCCAAGGGGGACAGGGGAACACCGGGGAGCTGTTTTTT. The rearrangement links TRBV3-1 (or the pseudogene TRBV3-2) to TRBJ2-2; 9 nucleotides align to TRBD1. CDR3 size: 16 residues. Trimming removed 1 base from V and 1 base from J; junction bases left unmatched: 1. The germline CDR1 and CDR2 sequences are LGHDT and YNNKEL (reference sequence).

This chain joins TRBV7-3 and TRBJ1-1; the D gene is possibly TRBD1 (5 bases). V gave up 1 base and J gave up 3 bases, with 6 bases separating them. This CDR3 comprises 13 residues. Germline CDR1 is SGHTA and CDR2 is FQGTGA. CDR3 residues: CASSLKGDTEAFF. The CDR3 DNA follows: TGTGCCAGCAGCTTAAAAGGGGACACTGAAGCTTTCTTT.

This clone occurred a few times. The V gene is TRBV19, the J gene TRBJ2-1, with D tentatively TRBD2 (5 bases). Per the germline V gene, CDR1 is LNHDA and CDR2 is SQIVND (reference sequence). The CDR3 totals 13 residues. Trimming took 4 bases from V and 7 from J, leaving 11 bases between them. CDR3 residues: CASSSLAGNEQFF. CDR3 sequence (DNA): TGTGCCAGTAGTAGTCTAGCCGGGAATGAGCAGTTCTTC.

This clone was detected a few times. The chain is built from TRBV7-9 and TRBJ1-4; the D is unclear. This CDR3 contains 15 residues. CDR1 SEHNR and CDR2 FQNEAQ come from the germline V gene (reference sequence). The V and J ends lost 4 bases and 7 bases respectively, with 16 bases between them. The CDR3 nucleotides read TGTGCCAGCAGCTCAATCAGAGGATTTAGTGAAAAACTGTTTTTT. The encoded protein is CASSSIRGFSEKLFF. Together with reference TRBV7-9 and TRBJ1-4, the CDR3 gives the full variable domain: DTGVSQNPRHKITKRGQNVTFRCDPISEHNRLYWYRQTLGQGPEFLTYFQNEAQLEKSRLLSDRFSAERPKGSFSTLEIQRTEQGDSAMYLCASSSIRGFSEKLFFGSGTQLSVL.

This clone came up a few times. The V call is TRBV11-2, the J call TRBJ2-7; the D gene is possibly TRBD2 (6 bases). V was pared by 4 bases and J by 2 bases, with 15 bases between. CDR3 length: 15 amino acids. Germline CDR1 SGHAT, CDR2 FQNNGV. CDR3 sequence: CASSSGRGEAYEQYF. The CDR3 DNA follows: TGTGCCAGCAGCTCGGGGAGAGGGGAGGCCTACGAGCAGTACTTC.

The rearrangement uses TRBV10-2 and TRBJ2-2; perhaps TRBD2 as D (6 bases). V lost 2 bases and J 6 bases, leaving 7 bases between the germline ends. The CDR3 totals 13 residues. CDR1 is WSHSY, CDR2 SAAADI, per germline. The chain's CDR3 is CASSEREAGELFF. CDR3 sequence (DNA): TGCGCCAGCAGTGAGAGGGAGGCCGGGGAGCTGTTTTTT.

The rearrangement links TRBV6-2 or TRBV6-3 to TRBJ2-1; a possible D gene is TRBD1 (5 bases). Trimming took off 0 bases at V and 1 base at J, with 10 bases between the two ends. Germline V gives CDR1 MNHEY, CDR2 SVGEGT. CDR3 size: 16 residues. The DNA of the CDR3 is TGTGCCAGCAGTTACTCTAGGCAGGGTTCCTACAATGAGCAGTTCTTC. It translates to CASSYSRQGSYNEQFF.